Reported below is one TCR beta chain. Its antigen is unknown. The record originates from a study of T cells in tumors after PD-1 blockade. The wider study: Treatment was either pembrolizumab 200 mg every 3 weeks or cemiplimab 350 mg every 2 weeks. On average, peripheral blood gave 100,000 to 140,000 TCR templates and over 30,000 unique clonotypes. A subset received ongoing vismodegib 150 mg daily alongside anti-PD-1 therapy.

Study-level results: Blood contained roughly 43% of the tumor's TCR clonotypes.

Produced via immunoSEQ multiplex PCR; TCRdb's table is partial and in-frame only. The sample contains tens of thousands of clones, over 70% of which appear only once. Germline V gene sequence: CDR1 SNHLY, CDR2 FYNNEI. The CDR3 contains 14 residues. V lost 6 bases, J lost 4 bases, and 3 bases stayed unmatched. The source is a human donor with basal cell carcinoma. This specimen consisted of PBMCs, obtained before anti-PD-1 treatment. The chain employs TRBV2 and TRBJ1-3; the match to TRBD1 covers 10 bases. The CDR3 DNA reads as TGTGCCAGCAGGGACAGGGGGTTGGGAAACACCATATATTTT. Its translation: CASRDRGLGNTIYF. Drawing the rest from reference TRBV2 and TRBJ1-3, the complete variable domain is EPEVTQTPSHQVTQMGQEVILRCVPISNHLYFYWYRQILGQKVEFLVSFYNNEISEKSEIFDDQFSVERPDGSNFTLKIRSTKLEDSAMYFCASRDRGLGNTIYFGEGSWLTVV.